The next 2 T cell receptor beta chains were all read from a single sample in a study of cytomegalovirus exposure and HLA in healthy donors. Sequenced by immunoSEQ multiplex PCR; TCRdb stores in-frame clones only, minus some. The sample lists about 130,000 clones, roughly 87% occurring once. Sequencing was carried out using PBMCs. The origin of the receptors is a woman between 18 and 29 years old in good health and CMV-seronegative.

The chain has TRBV7-6 and TRBJ1-5; D is possibly TRBD1 (6 bases). Germline assignment: CDR1 SGHVS and CDR2 FNYEAQ. V lost 5 bases, J lost 2 bases, and 10 bases lay in between. This CDR3 comprises 14 residues. CDR3 sequence (DNA): TGTGCCAGCAGCGACGGACAGCGCAATCAGCCCCAGCATTTT. Translating gives CASSDGQRNQPQHF. Looking up the rest from reference TRBV7-6 and TRBJ1-5 gives the full variable domain: GAGVSQSPRYKVTKRGQDVALRCDPISGHVSLYWYRQALGQGPEFLTYFNYEAQQDKSGLPNDRFSAERPEGSISTLTIQRTEQRDSAMYRCASSDGQRNQPQHFGDGTRLSIL.

V gene TRBV4-2 combines with J gene TRBJ1-4, with TRBD1 as a possible D gene (5 bases). The CDR3 sequence is 16 residues long. CDR1 and CDR2 (germline): LGHNA, YNFKEQ. V lost 1 base, J lost 8 bases, and 17 bases lay in between. The CDR3 DNA reads as TGTGCCAGCAGCCAAGGGAGGACGGGGGGTGGGGAAAAACTGTTTTTT. Translating gives CASSQGRTGGGEKLFF.